One TCR beta chain is described in this entry. Profiled with immunoSEQ multiplex PCR; TCRdb holds only in-frame clones, not every one. This table has 600,000 to 900,000 clones, around 85% appearing once. This sample was included in a study of shared T cell receptors in the human thymus. V shed 2 bases and J 8 bases; nucleotides not matched to a gene: 9. Germline-derived CDR1 and CDR2 are MNHEY and SVGAGI. The CDR3 spans 16 residues. These data were likewise used in another study, on human thymus T cells. In that study: Healthy Finnish infants undergoing corrective surgery for congenital heart defects were the donors. Corrective cardiac operations yielded the resected thymus tissue. Thymic and blood repertoires appeared to carry a bias in their V and J gene usage. Highly overlapping thymic repertoires among unrelated individuals were reported in related research.

Sequencing was carried out using thymocytes. The chain joins TRBV6-5 to TRBJ2-1; TRBD2 aligns across 10 bases. The sequence was obtained from a girl under three years old with a congenital heart defect. In DNA, the CDR3 is TGTGCCAGCAGTTACGCGGGGACTAGCGCAGGGTATGAGCAGTTCTTC. The encoded protein is CASSYAGTSAGYEQFF.